This T cell receptor beta chain was recovered during a study of post-analysis software for immune sequencing data (dated by TCRdb to between 2014 and 2017). With respect to the entire study: Relapsing-remitting, secondary progressive and progressive-relapsing multiple sclerosis were recorded as disease courses, and subtype annotation was lacking for some patients. The patient repertoires were compared against about a dozen previously published healthy control repertoires obtained from donors aged about 6 to 26 years. A subset of samples was prepared in parallel using single-end sample barcoding, then pooled and co-amplified after Illumina adapter ligation.

To prepare the library, PCR was applied. Instrument on record: Illumina HiSeq 2500. Unique molecular identifiers were incorporated into TCR beta cDNA libraries to reduce PCR and sequencing biases. Every 1 to 10 million input T cells yielded approximately 500,000 cDNA molecules, meaning each molecule approximated one T cell. The patient libraries were prepared and sequenced using the same protocol as the earlier healthy control dataset. Within a given batch, samples were prepared together, multiplexed and sequenced on the same HiSeq lane. The authors' analysis ran thus. MIGEC was used to process the raw barcoded reads, and molecular identifier groups with only a single read were discarded before consensus assembly and CDR3 extraction. VDJtools was used for post-analysis of the clonotype tables, and diversity was normalized by down-sampling every dataset to the size of the smallest sample. To correct batch-related cross-sample contamination, repertoire overlap clustering matched CDR3 amino acid sequences but not nucleotide sequences. Starting from the raw public reads, TCRdb applied fastp trimming at Q25, assembled clones with MiXCR and retained in-frame beta chains. When rows share a CDR3 protein, they turn into one entry using the most common DNA and genes. Clone size and V and J calls follow TCRdb, not the original study. The sample table shows 400,000 to 500,000 distinct CDR3 sequences, and approximately 39% are seen once. The top ten constitute 7.6% of the sample.

To demonstrate the VDJtools post-analysis software, TCR beta repertoires were profiled from the peripheral blood of about 13 young patients with multiple sclerosis. Multiple sclerosis patients were children and adolescents aged about 6 to 16 years. The V and J ends are trimmed by 8 bases and 0 bases, leaving 12 bases between them. According to the germline V gene, CDR1 reads MDHEN and CDR2 reads SYDVKM. The CDR3 contains 14 residues, cysteine and phenylalanine counted. The entry retains the CDR3 DNA only, 42 bases that are in frame from base 1. The study at large found these results: When samples were clustered directly using the F measure, samples prepared in the same batch co-clustered strongly, which prompted a batch-effect correction. Patients showed significantly higher frequencies than controls for five TRBV segments, among them TRBV5-6, TRBV5-1 and TRBV20-1. Normalized Chao1 diversity was significantly lower in multiple sclerosis patients than controls, suggesting substantial peripheral T-cell clonal expansion. The control group was slightly older than the multiple sclerosis patient group.

Notes on this clonotype: This clone's antigen is unknown. The input lacks base qualities; no much larger clone sits a single base away.

The sequence is built from TRBV28 and TRBJ2-3, with the D segment identity uncertain. The sequenced sample was blood. The TCR was taken from a girl aged 2 to 10 with multiple sclerosis. In nucleotides, the sequence is TGTGCCAGCCGGAACGGGCCGAGCACAGATACGCAGTATTTT. The translation is CASRNGPSTDTQYF.